This T cell receptor beta chain appears in the sequencing data of a study of shared clonotypes between healthy human individuals. Measured with immunoSEQ multiplex PCR; TCRdb has only the in-frame clones, and not every one. The data hold 2 million to 2.5 million clones, with approximately 95% observed a single time. There are 16 residues in the CDR3. V shed 4 bases and J shed 3 bases, with 18 bases lying between them. Germline V lookup: CDR1 LGHNA, CDR2 YSLEER. The sample consisted of naive CD4+ T cells sorted from blood. Subset reported: CD45RA+ positively selected. The rearrangement links TRBV4-3 to TRBJ2-5; D is possibly TRBD2 (6 bases). The receptor was isolated from a man aged 18 to 30 in good health. The CDR3 reads CASSPNGGEAKETQYF. As DNA, the CDR3 is TGCGCCAGCAGCCCCAATGGAGGGGAGGCGAAAGAGACCCAGTACTTC.